These 3 T cell receptor beta chains were sequenced from one sample in a study of early T cells in non-severe SARS-CoV-2 infection. MiXCR, applied by TCRdb to the 5' RACE reads, yields one record per CDR3 protein. This table has more than 55,000 distinct CDR3 sequences, 4% to 6% appearing once. The sequencing used whole blood, collected at baseline. All receptors derive from an adult who was a healthcare worker with PCR-confirmed SARS-CoV-2 infection or an uninfected control (not recorded which). The donor label of this sample is uncertain.

This clonotype was found many times. The V and J genes are TRBV28 and TRBJ1-3; TRBD1 matches at 7 bases. CDR3 length: 14 amino acids. Germline trimming cut 5 bases from V and 2 bases from J; bases unmatched to any gene: 3. Germline assignment: CDR1 MDHEN and CDR2 SYDVKM. CDR3 sequence (DNA): TGTGCCAGCAGTCAGGGGGGGACTGGAAACACCATATATTTT. It specifies CASSQGGTGNTIYF.

The chain uses TRBV20-1 and TRBJ1-2, with D hard to call. The V end was cut by 2 bases, the J end by 2 bases, with 6 bases between. The CDR3 is 12 amino acids. Germline-derived CDR1 and CDR2 are DFQATT and SNEGSKA (reference sequence). As DNA, the CDR3 is TGCAGTGCTAGACAGGCGAACTATGGCTACACCTTC. It encodes CSARQANYGYTF.

This clonotype came up many times. The chain joins TRBV29-1 to TRBJ2-1; D unresolved. CDR1 SQVTM and CDR2 ANQGSEA come from the germline V gene. The CDR3 consists of 15 residues. V was trimmed by 6 bases and J by 0 bases, leaving 15 bases between them. This chain's CDR3 is CSVQRSLSSYNEQFF. For the CDR3, the DNA is TGCAGCGTACAACGGTCTCTGAGCTCCTACAATGAGCAGTTCTTC.